This T cell receptor (beta chain) was captured by sequencing in a study of T cells after yellow fever vaccination. Overall study: Libraries from low-cell-number fractions were prepared with the SMART-Seq v4 Ultra Low Input RNA kit.

There are a few counts of this clonotype. Production of TCR cDNA was by 5'RACE template switching, which also added a universal primer site and UMIs. MiXCR, applied by TCRdb to the 5' RACE reads, yields one record per CDR3 protein. The sample includes a few hundred thousand distinct CDR3 sequences, 6.5% to 8.5% of them seen just once. The CDR3 sequence is 14 residues long. Trimming removed 6 bases from V and 1 base from J, with 12 bases in between. The sequence was collected from a man aged 18 to 29 who received the YFV17D yellow fever vaccine. Here the sequenced sample was PBMCs, taken around 45 days after the first yellow fever vaccination. The chain is built from TRBV12-3 or TRBV12-4 and TRBJ1-1; D is possibly TRBD1 (6 bases). The CDR3 bases are TGTGCCAGCAGGGTCAGCAGGGGGAACACTGAAGCTTTCTTT. Translated: CASRVSRGNTEAFF.